The rows below give T cell receptor beta chains drawn from one sample of a study of shared T cell receptors in the human thymus. TCRdb keeps only in-frame clones here, not all; method: immunoSEQ multiplex PCR. The data contain about 380,000 clones, just under 95% of them singletons. Specimen: thymocytes. The receptors were sampled from a human donor. Each CDR3 is given with its conserved first and last residue. The D gene is left open where the match is weak. Clone size is not always given. Where it is, it says once, few, many or a class for expanded clones.

d_gene | abundance | j_gene | v_gene | CDR3nt | CDR3aa
- | once | TRBJ2-7 | TRBV7-2 | TGTGCCAGCAGCTTAGTTTCCCCAAGGAAGAACGGGTACGAGCAGTACTTC | CASSLVSPRKNGYEQYF
TRBD1 | - | TRBJ2-7 | TRBV7-4 | TGTGCCAGCAGCTCCCGGGACAGGGCCTCCTACGAGCAGTACTTC | CASSSRDRASYEQYF
TRBD1 | once | TRBJ2-7 | TRBV30 | TGTGCCTGCGCGAGGGGGCTCCTCTACGAGCAGTACTTC | CACARGLLYEQYF
- | once | TRBJ2-1 | TRBV25-1 | TGTGCCAGCAGTGTACAGGGACCCAATGAGCAGTTCTTC | CASSVQGPNEQFF
TRBD2 | - | TRBJ2-1 | TRBV7-8 | TGTGCCAGCAGCCTCCCTAGCGGAACCTACAATGAGCAGTTCTTC | CASSLPSGTYNEQFF
TRBD2 | - | TRBJ2-4 | TRBV18 | TGTGCCAGCTCACCACCGGATAGCGGGAGACCGGGGGAGAACATTCAGTACTTC | CASSPPDSGRPGENIQYF
- | - | TRBJ2-3 | TRBV27 | TGCTACAAAGGCACAGATACGCAGTATTTT | CYKGTDTQYF
- | - | TRBJ1-1 | TRBV11-1 | TGTGCCAGCAGCCCCCGTGCCGACAGGTTGAACACTGAAGCTTTCTTT | CASSPRADRLNTEAFF
- | - | TRBJ2-7 | TRBV6-1 | TGTGCCAGCAGTGAAGTGGTGGGACTCAGGCTCTACGAGCAGTACTTC | CASSEVVGLRLYEQYF
TRBD2 | - | TRBJ2-1 | TRBV27 | TGTGCCAGCACTATGTGGGGAACCAGGGGACTAGCTTCCAATGAGCAGTTCTTC | CASTMWGTRGLASNEQFF
- | - | TRBJ2-5 | TRBV4-2 | TGTGCCAGCAGCCGAACCGGGATGGACCAAGAGACCCAGTACTTC | CASSRTGMDQETQYF
- | - | TRBJ1-5 | TRBV30 | TGTGCCTGGGGAACAGGGAGGTATAGCAATCAGCCCCAGCATTTT | CAWGTGRYSNQPQHF
TRBD2 | - | TRBJ2-2 | TRBV28 | TGTGCCAGCAGTATCGGATCTAGCGGAAACACGAACACCGGGGAGCTGTTTTTT | CASSIGSSGNTNTGELFF
- | - | TRBJ2-5 | TRBV5-5 | TGTGCCAGCAGCTTGCGACGGGAACAAGAGACCCAGTACTTC | CASSLRREQETQYF
TRBD1 | - | TRBJ1-3 | TRBV15 | TGTGCCACCAGCAGATCAAACAGGGGGCAATTAGGGAACACCATATATTTT | CATSRSNRGQLGNTIYF
TRBD1 | few | TRBJ1-1 | TRBV5-1 | TGCGCCAGCAGCACCGGACAGGTTAACACTGAAGCTTTCTTT | CASSTGQVNTEAFF
TRBD2 | - | TRBJ2-3 | TRBV7-6 | TGTGCCAGCAGCTCCCTCGGGGGGAGGAGGACAGATACGCAGTATTTT | CASSSLGGRRTDTQYF
- | - | TRBJ1-2 | TRBV19 | TGTGCCAGTAGTATGCGGGACAAAGCTAACTATGGCTACACCTTC | CASSMRDKANYGYTF
- | - | TRBJ2-1 | TRBV6-1 | TGTGCCAGCAGTGAAGTACGAAGGGAAGGGCACAATGAGCAGTTCTTC | CASSEVRREGHNEQFF
TRBD2 | - | TRBJ2-2 | TRBV30 | TGTGCCTCTTCGACTAGCGGGAAATCCGGGGAGCTGTTTTTT | CASSTSGKSGELFF
TRBD1 | - | TRBJ2-1 | TRBV10-1 | TGCGCCAGCAGGGGACCGGGACAGGGCGGCGATGAGCAGTTCTTC | CASRGPGQGGDEQFF
TRBD2 | - | TRBJ2-1 | TRBV6-1 | TGTGCCAGCAGTGAATTCGGGACTAGCGGGAGACGTAGGCTATACAATGAGCAGTTCTTC | CASSEFGTSGRRRLYNEQFF
- | - | TRBJ2-3 | TRBV5-8 | TGTGCCAGCAGCCCGTGGGAGAAAACAGATACGCAGTATTTT | CASSPWEKTDTQYF
TRBD1 | - | TRBJ2-7 | TRBV6-6 | TGTGCCAGCAGTGGGGGACAGGGGCCCTACGAGCAGTACTTC | CASSGGQGPYEQYF
TRBD2 | - | TRBJ2-7 | TRBV30 | TGTGCCTGGAAAGGGTTAGCGGGCTACGAGCAGTACTTC | CAWKGLAGYEQYF
TRBD1 | once | TRBJ1-1 | TRBV5-1 | TGCGCCAGCAGCTTGACGACCGGGACAGGGCCTAACACTGAAGCTTTCTTT | CASSLTTGTGPNTEAFF
TRBD1 | - | TRBJ2-4 | TRBV6-1 | TGTGCCAGCAGTGAAGCGGGGGGACAGGGGAAAAACATTCAGTACTTC | CASSEAGGQGKNIQYF
- | - | TRBJ1-2 | TRBV7-6 | TGTGCCAGCAGCTTAGGGCACCGGGGGGCCTATGGCTACACCTTC | CASSLGHRGAYGYTF
TRBD1 | - | TRBJ1-2 | TRBV6-1 | TGTGCCAGCAGTGAAGTTGACAGGGTGCATGGCTACACCTTC | CASSEVDRVHGYTF
- | few | TRBJ2-1 | TRBV5-1 | TGCGCCAGCAGCGTCCGACTGCCGGGTAATGAGCAGTTCTTC | CASSVRLPGNEQFF
- | - | TRBJ2-5 | TRBV30 | TGTGCCTGGAGTAGGGACCGGGACGGTACCGACGTTGGCACCCAGTACTTC | CAWSRDRDGTDVGTQYF
- | - | TRBJ1-2 | TRBV23-1 | TGCGCCAGCAGTCAACAAGACAGACCCTATGGCTACACCTTC | CASSQQDRPYGYTF
TRBD1 | - | TRBJ2-7 | TRBV5-4 | TGTGCCAGCAGCGGCCGAGGGGGCGAAAAGATGGGCAGGATCGGGGAGCAGTACTTC | CASSGRGGEKMGRIGEQYF
TRBD2 | - | TRBJ2-2 | TRBV28 | TGTGCCAGCAGTTCCCCCCGCAACGGGAGGATCGGGGAGCTGTTTTTT | CASSSPRNGRIGELFF
- | - | TRBJ2-3 | TRBV29-1 | TGCAGCGTCCATCTTGTATTAACGCAGTATTTT | CSVHLVLTQYF
TRBD2 | few | TRBJ2-7 | TRBV5-6 | TGTGCCAGCAGCCCCGGACTAGCAGGAGCAGACGAGCAGTACTTC | CASSPGLAGADEQYF
- | - | TRBJ2-6 | TRBV5-6 | TGTGCCAGCAGCTTGGTACAGGGATCTCTCCTGTCTGGGGCCAACGTCCTGACTTTC | CASSLVQGSLLSGANVLTF
- | - | TRBJ1-1 | TRBV2 | TGTGCCAGCATTGAAGGAACAACGGGAGACGTCACTGAAGCTTTCTTT | CASIEGTTGDVTEAFF
- | - | TRBJ1-2 | TRBV7-9 | TGTGCCAGCAACGACCACTGGGCAGGGGAGGTACTATCTGGCTACACCTTC | CASNDHWAGEVLSGYTF
- | - | TRBJ2-3 | TRBV7-2 | TGTGCCAGCAGCCCTCGGGGGCGAGATACGCAGTATTTT | CASSPRGRDTQYF
TRBD2 | - | TRBJ2-7 | TRBV6-1 | TGTGCCAGCAGGAAGACTAGCGGGGCCTCCTACGAGCAGTACTTC | CASRKTSGASYEQYF
- | - | TRBJ1-1 | TRBV28 | TGTGCCAGCAGTTTCCGACAGGTGAACACTGAAGCTTTCTTT | CASSFRQVNTEAFF
- | - | TRBJ1-1 | TRBV30 | TGTGCCTGGAACCGCACAGCGAACACTGAAGCTTTCTTT | CAWNRTANTEAFF
- | once | TRBJ2-1 | TRBV28 | TGTGCCAGCCGCGCAGGTAGCTCCTACAATGAGCAGTTCTTC | CASRAGSSYNEQFF
- | - | TRBJ2-7 | TRBV14 | TGTGCCAGCAGCCAAGAAAGGGGGAGGGAGAACGAGCAGTACTTC | CASSQERGRENEQYF
TRBD2 | once | TRBJ2-1 | TRBV18 | TGTGCCAGCTCACCACGGACTAGCGGGAGGGGGTACAATGAGCAGTTCTTC | CASSPRTSGRGYNEQFF
- | - | TRBJ1-1 | TRBV2 | TGTGCCAGCAGTGAACCACGTCAGAACACTGAAGCTTTCTTT | CASSEPRQNTEAFF
- | once | TRBJ2-1 | TRBV10-3 | TGTGCCATCAGTGAGGTGGGGGACATATCCCAAAGGTCCTCCTACAATGAGCAGTTCTTC | CAISEVGDISQRSSYNEQFF
TRBD1 | - | TRBJ1-3 | TRBV5-6 | TGTGCCAGCAGCCTGGGACAGGGGGGCGGAAACACCATATATTTT | CASSLGQGGGNTIYF
TRBD2 | - | TRBJ2-1 | TRBV7-9 | TGTGCCAGCAGCCAGGGACTAGCGGGAGTGTATGAGCAGTTCTTC | CASSQGLAGVYEQFF
- | - | TRBJ1-5 | TRBV18 | TGTGCCAGCTCACCGAAACCGGGACGGAGCTCGCCCCAGCATTTT | CASSPKPGRSSPQHF
TRBD1 | - | TRBJ2-4 | TRBV5-1 | TGCGCCAGCAGCTTGATGGACAGGGAGGACATTCAGTACTTC | CASSLMDREDIQYF
TRBD1 | - | TRBJ1-2 | TRBV5-6 | TGTGCCAGCAGCCCAGGAGCCGGGGACAGGGAAGGGTATGGCTACACCTTC | CASSPGAGDREGYGYTF
- | few | TRBJ2-7 | TRBV21-1 | TGTGCCAGCAGCAAAGGGGCGCTGGACGCAAAACGACTACGTAGGGCCTACGAGCAGTACTTC | CASSKGALDAKRLRRAYEQYF
TRBD2 | - | TRBJ2-7 | TRBV28 | TGTGCCAGCAGTTTCACTAGCGGGAACTACGAGCAGTACTTC | CASSFTSGNYEQYF
- | - | TRBJ2-7 | TRBV5-4 | TGTGCCAGCAGCATAGGTTACGAGCAGTACTTC | CASSIGYEQYF
- | - | TRBJ2-7 | TRBV11-2 | TGTGCCAGCAGCCTGACTAGTGCCCCCTACGAGCAGTACTTC | CASSLTSAPYEQYF
- | - | TRBJ1-1 | TRBV5-1 | TGCGCCAGCAGCTTGACTGGTGCTCAGAACACTGAAGCTTTCTTT | CASSLTGAQNTEAFF
- | - | TRBJ1-3 | TRBV2 | TGTGCCAGCAGACGGACATTCTCATACTCTTCCATATATTTT | CASRRTFSYSSIYF